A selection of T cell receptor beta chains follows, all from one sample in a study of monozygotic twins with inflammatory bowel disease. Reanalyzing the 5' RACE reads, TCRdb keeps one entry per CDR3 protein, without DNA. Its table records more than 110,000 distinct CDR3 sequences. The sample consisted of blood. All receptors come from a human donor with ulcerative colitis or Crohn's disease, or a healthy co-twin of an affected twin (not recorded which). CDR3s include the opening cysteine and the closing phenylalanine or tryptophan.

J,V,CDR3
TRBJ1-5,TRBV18,CASSPTRGDQPQHF
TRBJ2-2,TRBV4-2,CASSQDGQDTGELFF
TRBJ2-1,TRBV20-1,CSAMKRDIYNEQFF
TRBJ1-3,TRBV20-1,CSASLGVDTIYF
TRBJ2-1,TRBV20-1,CSPRGSYNEQFF
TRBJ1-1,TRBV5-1,CASSLWGAEAFF
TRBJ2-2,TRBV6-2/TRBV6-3,CASSPMVGNTGELFF
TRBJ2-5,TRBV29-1,CSVGEGRETQYF
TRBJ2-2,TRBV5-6,CASSLVLNTGELFF
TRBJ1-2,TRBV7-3,CASSSHGGAGYTF
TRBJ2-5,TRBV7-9,CASSLALAEQETQYF
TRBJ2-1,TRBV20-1,CSAHHTGYNEQFF
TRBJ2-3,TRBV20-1,CSASRGLAASPTDTQYF
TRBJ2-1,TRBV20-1,CSARGGVPRYNEQFF
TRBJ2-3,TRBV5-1,CASSLDGEPTTDTQYF
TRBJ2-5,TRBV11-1,CASSSGASGRRGQETQYF
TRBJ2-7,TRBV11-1,CASSLEGGLMIDEQYF
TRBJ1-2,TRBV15,CATSRSGYGYTF
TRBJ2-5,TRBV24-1,CATSAPGTQETQYF
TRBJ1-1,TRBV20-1,CSARGQGANTEAFF
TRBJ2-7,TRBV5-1,CASSLVLGAYDYEQYF
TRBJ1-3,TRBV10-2,CASSREPRDGNTIYF
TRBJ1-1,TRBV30,CAWRGSTEAFF
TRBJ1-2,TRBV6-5,CASSYSTGDYGYTF
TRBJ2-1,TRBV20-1,CSATIGGSYNEQFF
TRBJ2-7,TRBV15,CATSRGNPTTSQYF
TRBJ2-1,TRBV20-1,CSAGTSGIHEQFF
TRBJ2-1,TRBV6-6,CASSYAGGPGEQFF
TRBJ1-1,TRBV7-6,CASRPSAVNTEAFF
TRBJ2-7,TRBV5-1,CASSLDGISGSEQYF
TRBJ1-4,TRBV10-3,CAISESPYGDKELFF
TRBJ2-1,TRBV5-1,CASHEPSGIYNEQFF
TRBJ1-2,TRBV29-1,CSVDGTSGYGYTF
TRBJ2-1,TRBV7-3,CASSLNPGGFYNEQFF
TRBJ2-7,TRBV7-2,CASSPRYTSYEQYF
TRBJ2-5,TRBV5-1,CASSLGLRFQETQYF
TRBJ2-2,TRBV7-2,CASSGFPGELFF
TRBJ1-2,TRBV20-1,CSAIGTASDGYTF
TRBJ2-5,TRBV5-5,CASSLLAGGNARETQYF
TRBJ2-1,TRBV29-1,CSVGRQGVSSYNEQFF
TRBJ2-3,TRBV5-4,CASSLVASGKDTQYF
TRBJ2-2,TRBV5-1,CASSLRLAGSNTGELFF
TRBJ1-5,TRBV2,CASSGERNQPQHF
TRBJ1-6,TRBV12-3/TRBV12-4,CASSLGQGVNSPLHF
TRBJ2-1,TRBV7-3,CASSTGLAGVNEQFF
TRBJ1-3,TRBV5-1,CASSSSSGDTIYF
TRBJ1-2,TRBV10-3,CAISDYRQGEVGYTF
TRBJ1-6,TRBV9,CASRGGQTSSYNSPLHF